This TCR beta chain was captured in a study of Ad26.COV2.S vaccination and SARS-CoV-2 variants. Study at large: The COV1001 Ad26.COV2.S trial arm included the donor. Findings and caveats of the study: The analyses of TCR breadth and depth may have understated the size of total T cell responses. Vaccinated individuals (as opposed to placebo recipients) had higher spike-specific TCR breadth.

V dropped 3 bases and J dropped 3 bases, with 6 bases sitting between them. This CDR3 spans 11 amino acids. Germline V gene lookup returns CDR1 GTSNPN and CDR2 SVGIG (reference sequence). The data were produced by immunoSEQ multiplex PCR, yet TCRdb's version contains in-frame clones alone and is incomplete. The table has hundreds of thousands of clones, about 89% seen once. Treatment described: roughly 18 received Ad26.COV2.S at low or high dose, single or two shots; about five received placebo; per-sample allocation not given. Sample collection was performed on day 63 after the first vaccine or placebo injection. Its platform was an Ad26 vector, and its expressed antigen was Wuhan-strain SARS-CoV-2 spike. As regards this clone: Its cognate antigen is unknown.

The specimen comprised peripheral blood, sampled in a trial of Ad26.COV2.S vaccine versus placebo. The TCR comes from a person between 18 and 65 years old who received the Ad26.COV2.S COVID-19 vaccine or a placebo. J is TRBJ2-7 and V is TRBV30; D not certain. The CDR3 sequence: CAWSRNYEQYF. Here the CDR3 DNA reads TGTGCCTGGAGCAGGAACTACGAGCAGTACTTC.